This T cell receptor (beta chain) derives from a study of cytomegalovirus exposure and HLA in healthy donors. CDR3 size: 14 residues. V was shortened by 2 bases and J by 2 bases, with 8 bases between the two germline ends. The germline V gene encodes CDR1 SGDLS and CDR2 YYNGEE. About this clone: Its antigen is not known.

Study observations and caveats: In vitro data verified a few CMV-associated chains as specific for CMV antigens. Most TCR sequences were uncommon, yet certain public TCRs appeared in many donors. Based on reports, TCR beta sequences accurately predicted HLA-A and HLA-B alleles for most subjects. Several of the most significant clusters appeared linked to common viral pathogens, based on a later analysis.

PCR involved 60 Vbeta and 13 Jbeta primers. Clones were sequenced by immunoSEQ multiplex PCR, and TCRdb holds only the in-frame ones, with some missing. The sample consists of 150,000 to 200,000 clones, 60% to 80% of them appearing once. What was sequenced was PBMCs. The TCR sequence derives from a middle-aged man in good health and CMV-seronegative. The V and J genes are TRBV9 and TRBJ1-5; D is undetermined. The CDR3 spells CASSVSGGNQPQHF. The CDR3 DNA sequence: TGTGCCAGCAGCGTTAGTGGAGGCAATCAGCCCCAGCATTTT.